One and the same sample provided the 10 T cell receptor beta chains below, sequenced in a study of control samples from healthy donors and cancer patients. Sequencing was performed with immunoSEQ multiplex PCR; in TCRdb, only in-frame clones are kept and a portion is missing. The sample records about 100,000 clones, approximately 84% being singletons. Sequenced material: blood. These TCRs come from a woman aged 45-65 years in good health.

The V and J genes are TRBV2 and TRBJ2-7, with D perhaps matching TRBD2 (5 bases). V was clipped by 6 bases and J by 1 base, with 16 bases between them. CDR1 and CDR2 from the germline V gene are SNHLY and FYNNEI. This CDR3 region has 15 residues. The CDR3 nucleotides are TGTGCCAGCAGATACGGACTCGACTATTCCTACGAGCAGTACTTC. It yields the protein CASRYGLDYSYEQYF.

This chain uses TRBV27 with TRBJ2-3; D perhaps matches TRBD2 (5 bases). Trimming shortened V by 5 bases and J by 5 bases, and 8 bases separated the two germline ends. This CDR3 spans 12 amino acids. Germline CDR1 MNHEY, CDR2 SMNVEV (reference sequence). CDR3 sequence reads: CASSPSGDTQYF. The DNA for the CDR3 is TGTGCCAGCAGTCCGAGCGGAGATACGCAGTATTTT.

This chain links TRBV7-2 with TRBJ2-3; 11 bases map to TRBD2. V shed 5 bases and J 4 bases; nucleotides not matched to a gene: 14. CDR3 size: 18 residues. The germline V gene has CDR1 SGHTA and CDR2 FQGNSA. CDR3 loop: CASSGGRTSGSRADTQYF. The CDR3 DNA reads as TGTGCCAGCAGCGGAGGGAGAACTAGCGGGAGCAGGGCAGATACGCAGTATTTT.

The chain recombines TRBV27 with TRBJ2-2; 7 nucleotides align to TRBD2. CDR3 size: 16 residues. Germline V gene sequence: CDR1 MNHEY, CDR2 SMNVEV (reference sequence). J lost 5 bases, V lost 1 base, and 7 bases had no gene match. CDR3 sequence reads: CASSLWTGGLTGELFF. The CDR3 DNA reads as TGTGCCAGCAGTTTATGGACGGGAGGACTTACCGGGGAGCTGTTTTTT.

The rearrangement uses TRBV6-5 and TRBJ1-3; D unresolved. This CDR3 contains 14 residues. Germline CDR1 is MNHEY and CDR2 is SVGAGI. The V end lost 4 bases, the J end lost 4 bases, and 11 bases lay between the germline ends. DNA for the CDR3: TGTGCCAGCAGTTCATTGGCCGGGGGAAACACCATATATTTT. Its protein is CASSSLAGGNTIYF.

V and J are TRBV11-3 and TRBJ2-2; D is undetermined. The germline gives CDR1 SGHNT, CDR2 YENEEA. The CDR3 covers 11 residues. The germline V and J ends were trimmed by 8 bases and 5 bases, with 6 bases remaining between them. The CDR3 spells CASSKTGELFF. CDR3 nucleotide sequence: TGTGCCAGCTCTAAAACCGGGGAGCTGTTTTTT.

The chain recombines TRBV11-2 with TRBJ1-3, with D possibly being TRBD1 (6 bases). CDR3 length: 14 amino acids. Trimming took 0 bases from V and 7 from J, leaving 10 bases between them. Germline loops: CDR1 SGHAT, CDR2 FQNNGV. The CDR3, as DNA: TGTGCCAGCAGCTTAGATTCAGGGGTCAACACCATATATTTT. It encodes CASSLDSGVNTIYF.

The V and J genes are TRBV9 and TRBJ2-1; 9 bases match TRBD2. The CDR3 runs to 15 residues. Germline V CDR1 and CDR2: SGDLS, YYNGEE. The V and J ends lost 4 bases and 7 bases, in that order; junction bases with no gene match: 9. In DNA form, the CDR3 reads TGTGCCAGCAGCCCGCGAGCGGGAGGTCTGAATGAGCAGTTCTTC. Translated, it gives CASSPRAGGLNEQFF.

This chain connects TRBV18 to TRBJ2-5, with no clear D. The CDR3 has 13 residues. Germline-derived CDR1 and CDR2 are KGHSH and LQKENI. V dropped 7 bases and J dropped 2 bases, with 11 bases sitting between them. This CDR3 reads CASFGRLQETQYF. The CDR3 nucleotides are TGTGCCAGCTTCGGGCGGCTGCAAGAGACCCAGTACTTC.

This chain uses TRBV4-1 with TRBJ2-3; D is unclear. Germline V gives CDR1 MGHRA, CDR2 YSYEKL. The CDR3 runs to 13 residues. V lost 1 base and J lost 2, with 4 bases in between. The DNA for the CDR3 is TGCGCCAGCAGCCAAGGGGTCACAGATACGCAGTATTTT. This codes for CASSQGVTDTQYF.